These 6 T cell receptor beta chains originate from one sample sequenced in a study of cytomegalovirus exposure and HLA in healthy donors. Amplification used 60 Vbeta primers and 13 Jbeta primers. The repertoire was sequenced with immunoSEQ multiplex PCR; TCRdb's copy has only in-frame clones and lacks some. Its listing shows around 140,000 clones. Material for sequencing was PBMCs. The receptors come from a woman aged 40 to 50 in good health and CMV-seronegative.

The rearrangement uses TRBV7-2 and TRBJ2-3, with no clear D. From germline, CDR1 is SGHTA and CDR2 FQGNSA. The CDR3 contains 14 residues. The V gene lost 5 bases and the J gene lost 0 bases, with 9 bases spanning the gap. This chain's CDR3 is CASSPQASTDTQYF. In DNA, the CDR3 is TGTGCCAGCAGCCCGCAGGCCAGCACAGATACGCAGTATTTT.

The chain links TRBV10-3 to TRBJ1-1; 9 bases map to TRBD1. Germline values: CDR1 ENHRY, CDR2 SYGVKD. Trimming removed 11 bases from V and 0 bases from J; junction bases left unmatched: 4. The CDR3 is 13 amino acids. In nucleotides, the CDR3 is TGTGCCTTGCGGACAGGGGTGAACACTGAAGCTTTCTTT. Its protein is CALRTGVNTEAFF.

V gene TRBV18 combines with J gene TRBJ2-7, with a possible D match to TRBD2 (5 bases). Germline loops: CDR1 KGHSH, CDR2 LQKENI. CDR3 size: 14 residues. Trimming left V 0 bases short and J 2 bases short, with 8 bases between. CDR3 sequence (DNA): TGTGCCAGCTCACCACCGAGCGGCCCCTACGAGCAGTACGTC. It translates to CASSPPSGPYEQYV.

V and J are TRBV9 and TRBJ2-1, with TRBD2 as a possible D gene (6 bases). CDR1 and CDR2 from the germline V gene are SGDLS and YYNGEE. The ends were cut back, 0 bases at V and 4 bases at J, with 8 bases in the middle. The CDR3 totals 14 residues. The CDR3, as DNA: TGTGCCAGCAGCGTAGCCGGGACTTACAATGAGCAGTTCTTC. Its translation: CASSVAGTYNEQFF.

The CDR3 nucleotides read TGTGCCAGCAGCTCAAATAACCTAGCTACATCCTACAATGAGCAGTTCTTC. Its translation is CASSSNNLATSYNEQFF. V gene TRBV7-3 combines with J gene TRBJ2-1, with a weak D call TRBD2 (5 bases). The CDR3 is 17 amino acids. V was trimmed by 4 bases and J by 1 base, leaving 17 bases between them. The germline gives CDR1 SGHTA, CDR2 FQGTGA.

The chain has TRBV28 and TRBJ1-4; the D gene is possibly TRBD1 (6 bases). Germline V lookup: CDR1 MDHEN, CDR2 SYDVKM. V was pared by 3 bases and J by 2 bases, with 10 bases between. The CDR3 length is 15 residues. The DNA of the CDR3 is TGTGCCAGCAGTTTGGGGGGGCTGACTAATGAAAAACTGTTTTTT. This codes for CASSLGGLTNEKLFF.